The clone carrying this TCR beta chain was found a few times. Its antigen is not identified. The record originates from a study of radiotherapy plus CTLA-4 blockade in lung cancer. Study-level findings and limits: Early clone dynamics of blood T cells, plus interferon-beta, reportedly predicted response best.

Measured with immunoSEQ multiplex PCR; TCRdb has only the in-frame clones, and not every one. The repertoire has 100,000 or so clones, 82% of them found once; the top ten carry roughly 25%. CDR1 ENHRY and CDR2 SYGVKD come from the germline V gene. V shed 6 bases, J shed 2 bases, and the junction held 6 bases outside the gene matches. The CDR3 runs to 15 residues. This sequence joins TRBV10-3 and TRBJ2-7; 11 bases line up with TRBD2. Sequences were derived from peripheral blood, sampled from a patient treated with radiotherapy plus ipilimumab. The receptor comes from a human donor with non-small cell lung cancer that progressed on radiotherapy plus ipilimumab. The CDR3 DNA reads TGTGCCATCAGGGAGGGACTAGCGGATACCTACGAGCAGTACTTC. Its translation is CAIREGLADTYEQYF.